The 10 T cell receptor beta chains below were found in one sample sequenced in a study of blood T cell repertoires in COVID-19. Sequenced by immunoSEQ multiplex PCR; TCRdb stores in-frame clones only, minus some. Of about 250,000 clones listed, about 83% are singletons. Sequencing was performed on peripheral blood. Source of these receptors: a woman in her forties who had recovered from COVID-19.

V is TRBV29-1 and J is TRBJ1-2; D gene uncertain. The CDR3 is made up of 14 amino acids. The germline gives CDR1 SQVTM, CDR2 ANQGSEA. V lost 2 bases and J lost 4, with 14 bases in between. CDR3 loop: CSVEPPGYRYGYTF. The CDR3 DNA follows: TGCAGCGTTGAACCCCCCGGGTACCGCTATGGCTACACCTTC. Supplemented by reference TRBV29-1 and TRBJ1-2, the full variable domain reads SAVISQKPSRDICQRGTSLTIQCQVDSQVTMMFWYRQQPGQSLTLIATANQGSEATYESGFVIDKFPISRPNLTFSTLTVSNMSPEDSSIYLCSVEPPGYRYGYTFGSGTRLTVV.

The genes are TRBV28 and TRBJ1-5; D remains ambiguous. The CDR3 has 14 residues. Germline CDR1 reads MDHEN; CDR2 reads SYDVKM. Deletions cut 2 bases from V and 4 bases from J, with 9 bases between. CDR3 sequence: CASSLPARNQPQHF. CDR3 nucleotide sequence: TGTGCCAGCAGTTTACCGGCTAGGAATCAGCCCCAGCATTTT.

The chain recombines TRBV11-3 with TRBJ2-3; D is perhaps TRBD2 (7 bases). The CDR3 is 15 residues long. Germline V gene sequence: CDR1 SGHNT, CDR2 YENEEA. Trimming cost V 1 base and J 2 bases, with 10 bases left between them. The DNA of the CDR3 is TGTGCCAGCAGCTTAGGCGGGGGACACACAGATACGCAGTATTTT. It is translated as CASSLGGGHTDTQYF.

The genes are TRBV7-2 and TRBJ2-5; 7 bases match TRBD1. The germline CDR1 and CDR2 sequences are SGHTA and FQGNSA. J was trimmed by 1 base and V by 3 bases; bases with no gene match: 5. The CDR3 length is 15 residues. The chain's CDR3 is CASSFDRARQETQYF. In nucleotides, the CDR3 is TGTGCCAGCAGCTTTGACAGGGCGCGCCAAGAGACCCAGTACTTC. Using reference TRBV7-2 and TRBJ2-5 for the parts outside the CDR3, the full variable domain is GAGVSQSPSNKVTEKGKDVELRCDPISGHTALYWYRQSLGQGLEFLIYFQGNSAPDKSGLPSDRFSAERTGGSVSTLTIQRTQQEDSAVYLCASSFDRARQETQYFGPGTRLLVL.

V gene TRBV5-4 combines with J gene TRBJ2-2; D is perhaps TRBD1 (6 bases). The CDR3 has 15 residues. V lost 0 bases to trimming and J lost 1 base, with 7 bases between them. The germline gives CDR1 SGHNT, CDR2 YYREEE (reference sequence). This CDR3 is CASSLGGLNTGELFF. The CDR3 DNA follows: TGTGCCAGCAGCTTGGGGGGGCTGAACACCGGGGAGCTGTTTTTT.

This clone was observed a few times. The V call is TRBV7-9, the J call TRBJ2-3, with TRBD1 matching over 7 bases. The CDR3 is made up of 16 amino acids. V was clipped by 7 bases and J by 0 bases; unmatched bases: 10. CDR1 is SEHNR, CDR2 FQNEAQ, per germline (reference sequence). CDR3 nucleotide sequence: TGTGCCAGCACTTCTCGACAGGGACCTAGCACAGATACGCAGTATTTT. It yields the protein CASTSRQGPSTDTQYF.

The chain links TRBV7-2 to TRBJ1-2, with D tentatively TRBD1 (6 bases). V was clipped by 5 bases and J by 8 bases, with 12 bases between them. Germline CDR1 reads SGHTA; CDR2 reads FQGNSA. The CDR3 runs 12 residues. As DNA, the CDR3 is TGTGCCAGCAGCGAAGACAGGACAGGCTACACCTTC. Translated: CASSEDRTGYTF.

The chain employs TRBV5-6 and TRBJ2-1, with D maybe TRBD2 (6 bases). The length of the CDR3 is 14 residues. In germline, CDR1 is SGHDT, CDR2 YYEEEE. V dropped 0 bases and J dropped 7 bases, with 11 bases sitting between them. CDR3 sequence: CASSLVGGQNEQFF. The DNA for the CDR3 is TGTGCCAGCAGCTTGGTCGGGGGTCAAAATGAGCAGTTCTTC.

The rearrangement links TRBV24-1 to TRBJ2-1; a possible D gene is TRBD2 (7 bases). Trimming took 7 bases from V and 9 from J, leaving 21 bases between them. The CDR3 extends over 15 amino acids. CDR1 KGHDR and CDR2 SFDVKD come from the germline V gene. CDR3 sequence: CATSPLGGPIIEQFF. The DNA of the CDR3 is TGTGCCACCAGCCCGCTGGGGGGGCCTATCATTGAGCAGTTCTTC.

This rearrangement joins TRBV7-6 to TRBJ2-5; D unresolved. The V end was cut by 1 base, the J end by 1 base, with 13 bases between. The V gene's germline CDR1 is SGHVS and CDR2 FNYEAQ. The CDR3 runs 16 residues. The CDR3 DNA sequence: TGTGCCAGCAGCTTAGGAAGCTCGAGAGGCCAAGAGACCCAGTACTTC. Amino acids: CASSLGSSRGQETQYF. The entire variable domain, with the rest obtained from reference TRBV7-6 and TRBJ2-5, is as follows: GAGVSQSPRYKVTKRGQDVALRCDPISGHVSLYWYRQALGQGPEFLTYFNYEAQQDKSGLPNDRFSAERPEGSISTLTIQRTEQRDSAMYRCASSLGSSRGQETQYFGPGTRLLVL.